Below are 19 T cell receptor beta chains sequenced from a single sample in a study of graft-versus-host responses after intestinal transplantation. TCRdb keeps only in-frame clones here, not all; method: immunoSEQ multiplex PCR. The sample lists some 90,000 clones, about 90% occurring once. Antigens for these TCRs are unknown. The sequenced sample was unstimulated CD8+ T cells sorted from spleen or lymph node cells, obtained before transplant. The receptors come from a human donor who was the organ donor for an intestinal transplant.

The chain employs TRBV19 and TRBJ1-5; possibly TRBD1 for D (6 bases). The CDR3 is 15 residues long. Germline assignment: CDR1 LNHDA and CDR2 SQIVND (reference sequence). Between the trimmed V and J ends, which lost 6 bases and 2 bases, there was a span of 14 bases. The CDR3 protein is CASRGHPWGNQPQHF. CDR3 DNA: TGTGCCAGTAGGGGACATCCTTGGGGCAATCAGCCCCAGCATTTT.

This CDR3 is CATTDRTNEKLFF. The CDR3 DNA follows: TGTGCCACAACGGACAGGACTAATGAAAAACTGTTTTTT. The chain uses TRBV6-1 and TRBJ1-4; 7 positions agree with TRBD1. The trim removed 10 bases at V and 2 bases at J, leaving 4 bases unmatched. This CDR3 contains 13 residues. Per germline, CDR1 MNHNS and CDR2 SASEGT.

This rearrangement joins TRBV4-1 to TRBJ2-2; 7 bases align to TRBD2. The V gene end was trimmed by 3 bases and the J gene end by 7 bases; junction bases not matched to a gene: 5. Germline CDR1 and CDR2: MGHRA and YSYEKL. This CDR3 region has 14 residues. This chain's CDR3 is CASSHGLGNGELFF. The CDR3 DNA follows: TGCGCCAGCAGCCATGGACTAGGGAACGGGGAGCTGTTTTTT.

The chain joins TRBV19 to TRBJ1-1; no reliable D call. The germline V and J ends were trimmed by 3 bases and 4 bases, with 12 bases remaining between them. This CDR3 has 14 amino acids. The germline V gene has CDR1 LNHDA and CDR2 SQIVND (reference sequence). CDR3 DNA sequence: TGTGCCAGTAGTATTATGGAGGGAGTCACTGAAGCTTTCTTT. Amino acid sequence: CASSIMEGVTEAFF. The full variable domain, its missing parts supplied by reference TRBV19 and TRBJ1-1, is DGGITQSPKYLFRKEGQNVTLSCEQNLNHDAMYWYRQDPGQGLRLIYYSQIVNDFQKGDIAEGYSVSREKKESFPLTVTSAQKNPTAFYLCASSIMEGVTEAFFGQGTRLTVV.

This clone showed up just once. The chain is built from TRBV29-1 and TRBJ2-2; no definite D call. The CDR3 totals 14 residues. Trimming cost V 3 bases and J 1 base, with 9 bases left between them. Germline CDR1 is SQVTM and CDR2 is ANQGSEA. The CDR3 nucleotides are TGCAGCGTTGAGGGCAGGATGAACACCGGGGAGCTGTTTTTT. Translated, it gives CSVEGRMNTGELFF.

The rearrangement links TRBV6-6 to TRBJ1-2; D may be TRBD1 (6 bases). CDR1 is MNHNY and CDR2 is SVGAGI in the germline V gene (reference sequence). There are 16 residues in the CDR3. The V end lost 0 bases, the J end lost 3 bases, and 14 bases lay between the germline ends. The chain's CDR3 is CASSYSPQGKDYGYTF. Here the CDR3 DNA reads TGTGCCAGCAGTTACTCCCCCCAGGGGAAGGACTATGGCTACACCTTC.

This chain joins TRBV6-6 and TRBJ2-7; TRBD1 might be the D (6 bases). This CDR3 spans 15 amino acids. Trimming cost V 6 bases and J 1 base, with 16 bases left between them. Germline CDR1 MNHNY, CDR2 SVGAGI (reference sequence). CDR3 amino acids: CASSPPDRLSYEQYF. The CDR3 DNA is TGTGCCAGCAGCCCCCCCGACAGGCTGTCCTACGAGCAGTACTTC.

The chain recombines TRBV29-1 with TRBJ2-3; possible D gene TRBD1, 5 bases. CDR3 length equals 17 residues. V was pared by 0 bases and J by 2 bases, with 18 bases between. Germline-derived CDR1 and CDR2 are SQVTM and ANQGSEA. The CDR3 nucleotides are TGCAGCGTTGAAGACGACTTGGCTCAGGGCCCCACAGATACGCAGTATTTT. This codes for CSVEDDLAQGPTDTQYF.

This CDR3 is CASSLLGSGGLMDTQYF. The CDR3 region has the DNA TGCGCCAGCAGCCTGCTAGGATCGGGGGGGCTCATGGATACGCAGTATTTT. The rearrangement links TRBV4-3 to TRBJ2-3; 8 bases align to TRBD2. CDR3 length equals 17 residues. The germline V gene encodes CDR1 LGHNA and CDR2 YSLEER. V lost 4 bases and J lost 6; bases outside the gene matches: 15.

The chain links TRBV30 to TRBJ2-7; D might be TRBD2 (7 bases). The V end lost 5 bases, the J end lost 3 bases, and 14 bases lay between the germline ends. Germline V CDR1 and CDR2: GTSNPN, SVGIG (reference sequence). The CDR3 length is 13 residues. The CDR3, as DNA: TGTGCCTGGGGGGGGGCAGTTGTCTACGAGCAGTACTTC. Translated, it gives CAWGGAVVYEQYF. The full variable domain, rest sourced from reference TRBV30 and TRBJ2-7, is SQTIHQWPATLVQPVGSPLSLECTVEGTSNPNLYWYRQAAGRGLQLLFYSVGIGQISSEVPQNLSASRPQDRQFILSSKKLLLSDSGFYLCAWGGAVVYEQYFGPGTRLTVT.

The chain recombines TRBV9 with TRBJ2-1, with 8 nucleotides matching TRBD2. Trimming at V came to 3 bases and at J to 1 base, leaving 6 bases not matched to a gene. The CDR3 loop spans 16 amino acids. Germline CDR1 is SGDLS and CDR2 is YYNGEE. CDR3 in amino acids: CASSAPGLESYNEQFF. CDR3 nucleotides: TGTGCCAGCAGCGCCCCGGGACTAGAGTCCTACAATGAGCAGTTCTTC.

The rearrangement joins TRBV4-3 to TRBJ2-7; TRBD1 matches at 10 bases. Germline CDR1 LGHNA, CDR2 YSLEER. V shed 0 bases, J shed 5 bases, and the junction held 10 bases outside the gene matches. This CDR3 region has 17 residues. The CDR3 region has the DNA TGCGCCAGCAGCCAAGATGGCGGGACAGGGGCCTGGGACGAGCAGTACTTC. This encodes CASSQDGGTGAWDEQYF.

The chain recombines TRBV28 with TRBJ1-2, with 10 bases matching TRBD1. The germline V gene encodes CDR1 MDHEN and CDR2 SYDVKM. With 6 bases clipped from V and 6 bases from J, the junction kept 10 bases outside the gene matches. The CDR3 is 15 amino acids. The CDR3 DNA reads TGTGCCAGCAGAATCGCGGGGACAGGGGATGATGGCTACACCTTC. Encoded protein: CASRIAGTGDDGYTF.

This rearrangement joins TRBV11-2 to TRBJ2-7; 9 bases align to TRBD1. CDR3 length: 17 amino acids. V was pared by 6 bases and J by 4 bases, with 16 bases of the junction left unmatched. Germline V lookup: CDR1 SGHAT, CDR2 FQNNGV. The CDR3 loop is CASRRFLFPGQGYEQYF. The CDR3 nucleotides are TGTGCCAGCAGGAGATTTCTCTTTCCGGGACAGGGTTACGAGCAGTACTTC.

The CDR3 bases are TGTGCCAGCAGTTTGGTCCCGGGGATCTACGAGCAGTACTTC. Translation gives CASSLVPGIYEQYF. V usage is TRBV27 and J usage is TRBJ2-7; a weak D match, TRBD2 (5 bases). Trimming removed 3 bases from V and 3 bases from J, with 12 bases in between. Looked up from germline, CDR1 is MNHEY and CDR2 is SMNVEV (reference sequence). The CDR3 sequence is 14 residues long.

This clone has just one count. The chain links TRBV6-5 to TRBJ2-2, with TRBD2 as a possible D gene (5 bases). The V end lost 5 bases, the J end lost 8 bases, and 18 bases lay between the germline ends. The CDR3 loop spans 15 amino acids. Per the germline V gene, CDR1 is MNHEY and CDR2 is SVGAGI. CDR3 sequence (DNA): TGTGCCAGCAGTCCTGGACTGCTCACCGAGGGGGAGCTGTTTTTT. It codes for CASSPGLLTEGELFF.

The CDR3 sequence is CASSLASGAYEQYF. CDR3 sequence (DNA): TGCGCCAGCAGCTTGGCTAGCGGGGCCTACGAGCAGTACTTC. The rearrangement joins TRBV5-1 to TRBJ2-7; TRBD2 matches 9 bases. V trimming: 0 bases; J trimming: 2 bases; junction bases outside the gene matches: 0. The CDR3 length is 14 residues. Germline CDR1 is SGHRS and CDR2 is YFSETQ.

The chain employs TRBV9 and TRBJ2-3; a possible D gene is TRBD2 (7 bases). Germline V CDR1 and CDR2: SGDLS, YYNGEE. The CDR3 is made up of 16 amino acids. The ends were cut back, 0 bases at V and 2 bases at J, with 13 bases in the middle. The CDR3 loop is CASSVEGGALTDTQYF. The DNA for the CDR3 is TGTGCCAGCAGCGTAGAAGGGGGGGCCCTCACAGATACGCAGTATTTT.

This chain connects TRBV19 to TRBJ2-7; TRBD1 is a possible D gene (6 bases). Trimming cost V 3 bases and J 3 bases, with 12 bases left between them. This CDR3 has 14 amino acids. Germline lookup yields CDR1 LNHDA and CDR2 SQIVND (reference sequence). CDR3 sequence reads: CASSMAGEHYEQYF. CDR3 DNA sequence: TGTGCCAGTAGTATGGCAGGGGAGCACTACGAGCAGTACTTC.